What follows is one T cell receptor (beta chain) and its context. The antigen remains unidentified. The record originates from a study of T cells in Graves' hyperthyroidism and ophthalmopathy. Study-level information: Peripheral blood was collected at initial diagnosis, before any treatment. Study outcomes and limitations: In the blood, most expanded thyroid clonotypes above 0.001 appeared as well.

Exclusions: uncontrolled infection, other autoimmune disease, pregnancy, lactation. Each diagnosis drew on symptoms, thyroxine, TRAb, thyroid ultrasound and orbital computed tomography findings. Amplification of TCR beta CDR3 regions used RNA as the template. The HTBI primer set drove a first-round RT-PCR of the TCR CDR3. In TCRdb, the multiplex PCR reads were re-called with MiXCR into one record per CDR3 protein. Of roughly 500,000 distinct CDR3 sequences listed, roughly 25% are singletons. V was pared by 4 bases and J by 4 bases, with 6 bases between. There are 12 residues in the CDR3. Germline V lookup: CDR1 KGHDR, CDR2 SFDVKD.

Source material: blood. The sequence was obtained from a woman aged 25 to 39 with Graves' ophthalmopathy. The V and J genes are TRBV24-1 and TRBJ1-2; no definite D call. This CDR3 is CATSDTAYGYTF. The CDR3 nucleotides are TGTGCCACCAGTGACACCGCCTATGGCTACACCTTC.